Below are 7 T cell receptor beta chains sequenced from a single sample in a study of CD8 T cells in ankylosing spondylitis. TCRdb recomputed calls from the 5' RACE reads with MiXCR, one row per CDR3 protein. The profile shows 750,000 to 850,000 distinct CDR3 sequences, roughly 12% of them singletons. No antigen has been identified for these receptors. Study conclusions and caveats: The study identified a TCR beta motif of under ten highly homologous variants that appeared characteristic of ankylosing spondylitis blood.

Sequenced sample: blood, either unsorted or a sorted T cell fraction (not recorded which). These receptors all come from a male donor with ankylosing spondylitis.

This rearrangement joins TRBV20-1 to TRBJ1-5; D gene ambiguous. V lost 4 bases and J 3 bases, leaving 7 bases between the germline ends. Per the germline V gene, CDR1 is DFQATT and CDR2 is SNEGSKA (reference sequence). The CDR3 spans 12 residues. The CDR3 sequence: CSAKGHNQPQHF. CDR3 bases: TGCAGTGCTAAGGGTCACAATCAGCCCCAGCATTTT.

As for this clonotype: A much larger clone differs by one base, so this may be a read error. The chain uses TRBV7-9 and TRBJ1-5; D not resolved. Per germline, CDR1 SEHNR and CDR2 FQNEAQ (reference sequence). V lost 2 bases to trimming and J lost 5 bases, with 7 bases between them. This CDR3 has 13 amino acids. The CDR3 sequence is CASSLMSDQPQHF. The DNA for the CDR3 is TGTGCCAGCAGCTTAATGAGCGATCAGCCCCAGCATTTT.

The chain links TRBV20-1 to TRBJ2-1; 9 bases line up with TRBD1. This CDR3 comprises 16 residues. The junction had 9 bases not matched to a gene; V was cut back by 3 bases and J by 3 bases. Germline values: CDR1 DFQATT, CDR2 SNEGSKA (reference sequence). CDR3 sequence reads: CSASAPGTGNYNEQFF. The DNA for the CDR3 is TGCAGTGCTAGTGCTCCCGGGACAGGGAACTACAATGAGCAGTTCTTC.

The gene calls are TRBV10-2 and TRBJ2-7, with D perhaps matching TRBD2 (5 bases). The germline V and J ends were trimmed by 4 bases and 2 bases, with 12 bases remaining between them. The CDR3 runs to 14 residues. The germline V gene has CDR1 WSHSY and CDR2 SAAADI. The CDR3 DNA is TGCGCCAGCAGTGCTCTAGCTCTTACCTACGAGCAGTACTTC. Its protein is CASSALALTYEQYF.

CDR3 DNA sequence: TGTGCCAGCAGACCCAGGACAGATGGCTACACCTTC. Its protein is CASRPRTDGYTF. The chain is built from TRBV6-2 or TRBV6-3 and TRBJ1-2; maybe TRBD1 (6 bases). Germline V gene lookup returns CDR1 MNHEY and CDR2 SVGEGT. V was cut by 6 bases and J by 6 bases, with 11 bases left in between. The CDR3 runs to 12 residues.

V is TRBV5-6 and J is TRBJ2-1, with 8 bases lining up with TRBD2. Trimming cost V 4 bases and J 3 bases; bases outside gene matches: 15. This CDR3 is built from 18 residues. The germline V gene has CDR1 SGHDT and CDR2 YYEEEE. CDR3 DNA: TGTGCCAGCAGCACGCCTCTTGCCGGGGGGGGGATCTACAATGAGCAGTTCTTC. Protein product: CASSTPLAGGGIYNEQFF.

This sequence joins TRBV20-1 and TRBJ2-2; D unresolved. V lost 4 bases and J lost 8, with 8 bases in between. Germline-derived CDR1 and CDR2 are DFQATT and SNEGSKA (reference sequence). The CDR3 totals 11 residues. This CDR3 is CSAIISGELFF. The CDR3 region has the DNA TGCAGTGCTATAATTTCGGGGGAGCTGTTTTTT.